This T cell receptor beta chain was recorded in a study of OX40 agonist ivuxolimab in advanced cancers. The ends were cut back, 4 bases at V and 4 bases at J, with 12 bases in the middle. Germline V gene lookup returns CDR1 SGHDT and CDR2 YYEEEE. This CDR3 has 13 residues. Blood draws occurred at baseline, cycle 4 day 1, and cycle 7 day 1. The protocol was immunoSEQ multiplex PCR, while the TCRdb copy is restricted to in-frame clones and leaves out a portion. The data show more than 45,000 clones, with 70% to 90% seen just once and around 48% held by the top ten. This TCR was recovered from an adult with an advanced solid tumor such as melanoma, head and neck, liver or kidney cancer. The chain combines TRBV5-6 with TRBJ2-7; D unresolved. Material: CD4+ or CD8+ T cells sorted from blood, obtained in a trial of the OX40 agonist ivuxolimab. The CDR3 loop reads CASSLGRKYEQYF. The CDR3 DNA reads as TGTGCCAGCAGCCTAGGACGGAAATACGAGCAGTACTTC.